The subject of this entry is one TCR beta chain. TEMRA cells were enriched by FACS, and CD4+ and CD8+ T cells were negatively isolated. The data were obtained in a study of CD8 T cells in Susac syndrome. CDR3 length: 14 residues. In germline, CDR1 is SGHTA, CDR2 FQGNSA. V was trimmed by 2 bases and J by 16 bases, leaving 21 bases between them. RNA in amounts of 0.5 to 1 ug was reverse transcribed with random hexamers. Amplification of TCR beta CDR3 by immunoSEQ multiplex PCR spanned 54 Vbeta and 13 Jbeta. MiXCR was run by TCRdb on the immunoSEQ multiplex PCR reads, yielding one entry per CDR3 protein. Of around 180,000 distinct CDR3 sequences detected, around 95% appear once; the ten largest clones hold around 0.15%.

Sequencing input: CD8+ T cells from PBMCs. The chain links TRBV7-2 to TRBJ2-1; a possible D gene is TRBD2 (6 bases). The receptor comes from a human donor with multiple sclerosis. Here the CDR3 reads CASSLRSGTAGAFF. The CDR3, as DNA: TGTGCCAGCAGCTTACGCAGTGGGACTGCTGGGGCCTTCTTC.